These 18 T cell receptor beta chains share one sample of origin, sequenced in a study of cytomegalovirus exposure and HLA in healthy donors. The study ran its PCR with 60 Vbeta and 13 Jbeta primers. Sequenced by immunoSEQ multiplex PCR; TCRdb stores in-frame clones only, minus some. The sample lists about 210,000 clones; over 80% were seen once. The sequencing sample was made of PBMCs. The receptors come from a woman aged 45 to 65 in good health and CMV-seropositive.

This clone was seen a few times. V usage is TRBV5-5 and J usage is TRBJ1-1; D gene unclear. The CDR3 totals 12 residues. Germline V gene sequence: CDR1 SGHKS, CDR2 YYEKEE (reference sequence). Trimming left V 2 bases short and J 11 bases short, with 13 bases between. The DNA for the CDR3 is TGTGCCAGCAGCTTCGAGGTCCCCCCGGCTTTCTTT. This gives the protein CASSFEVPPAFF. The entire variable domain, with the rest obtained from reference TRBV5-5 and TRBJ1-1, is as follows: DAGVTQSPTHLIKTRGQQVTLRCSPISGHKSVSWYQQVLGQGPQFIFQYYEKEERGRGNFPDRFSARQFPNYSSELNVNALLLGDSALYLCASSFEVPPAFFGQGTRLTVV.

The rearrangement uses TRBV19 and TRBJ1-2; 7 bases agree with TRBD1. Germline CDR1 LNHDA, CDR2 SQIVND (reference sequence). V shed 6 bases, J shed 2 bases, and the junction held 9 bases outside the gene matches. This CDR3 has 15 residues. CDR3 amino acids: CASSRQGTPNYGYTF. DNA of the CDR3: TGTGCCAGTAGCAGACAGGGTACCCCCAACTATGGCTACACCTTC.

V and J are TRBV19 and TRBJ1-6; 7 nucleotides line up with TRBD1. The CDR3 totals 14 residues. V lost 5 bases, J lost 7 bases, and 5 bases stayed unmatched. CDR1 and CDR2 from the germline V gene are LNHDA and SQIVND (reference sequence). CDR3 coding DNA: TGTGCCAGTAGTCAGACAGGGAGGAATTCACCCCTCCACTTT. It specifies CASSQTGRNSPLHF.

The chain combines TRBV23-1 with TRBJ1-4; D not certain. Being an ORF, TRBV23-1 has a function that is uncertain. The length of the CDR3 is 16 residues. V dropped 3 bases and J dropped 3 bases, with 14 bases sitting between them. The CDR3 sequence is CASSQRARGANEKLFF. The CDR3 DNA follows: TGCGCCAGCAGTCAGCGGGCGCGAGGAGCTAATGAAAAACTGTTTTTT.

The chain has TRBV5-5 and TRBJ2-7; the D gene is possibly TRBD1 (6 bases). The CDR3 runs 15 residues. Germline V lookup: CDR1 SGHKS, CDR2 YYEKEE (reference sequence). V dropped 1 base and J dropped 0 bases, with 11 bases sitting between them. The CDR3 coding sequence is TGTGCCAGCAGCTTGAGGGGGAGTACCTCCTACGAGCAGTACTTC. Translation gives CASSLRGSTSYEQYF.

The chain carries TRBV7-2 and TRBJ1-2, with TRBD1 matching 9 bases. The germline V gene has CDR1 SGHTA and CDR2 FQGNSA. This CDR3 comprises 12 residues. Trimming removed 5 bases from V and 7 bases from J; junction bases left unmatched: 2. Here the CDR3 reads CASSGTGSGYTF. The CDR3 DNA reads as TGTGCCAGCAGCGGGACAGGGTCTGGCTACACCTTC.

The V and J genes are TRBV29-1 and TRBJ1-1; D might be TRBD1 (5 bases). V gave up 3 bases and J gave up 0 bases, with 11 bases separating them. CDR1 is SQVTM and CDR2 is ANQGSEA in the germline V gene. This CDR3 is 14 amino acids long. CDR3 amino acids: CSVDGGVLNTEAFF. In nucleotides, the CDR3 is TGCAGCGTTGATGGGGGGGTGTTGAACACTGAAGCTTTCTTT.

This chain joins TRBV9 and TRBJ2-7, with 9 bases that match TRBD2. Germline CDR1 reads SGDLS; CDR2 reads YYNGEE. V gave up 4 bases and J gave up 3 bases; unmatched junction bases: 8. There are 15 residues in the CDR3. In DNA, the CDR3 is TGTGCCAGCAGCAAGCGGGGGGCTCTTAGCTACGAGCAGTACTTC. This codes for CASSKRGALSYEQYF.

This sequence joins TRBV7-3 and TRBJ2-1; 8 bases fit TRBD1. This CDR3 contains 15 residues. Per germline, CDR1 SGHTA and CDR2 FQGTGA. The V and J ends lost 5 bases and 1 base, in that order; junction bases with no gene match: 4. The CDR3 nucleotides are TGTGCCAGCAGCGCAGGGGGCGCTTCCTACAATGAGCAGTTCTTC. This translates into CASSAGGASYNEQFF.

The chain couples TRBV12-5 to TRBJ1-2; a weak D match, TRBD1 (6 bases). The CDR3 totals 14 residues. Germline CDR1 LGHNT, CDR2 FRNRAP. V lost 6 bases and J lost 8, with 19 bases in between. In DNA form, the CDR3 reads TGTGCTAGTGGCCCCGACGGGGGGCTAGGGGGCTACACCTTC. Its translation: CASGPDGGLGGYTF.

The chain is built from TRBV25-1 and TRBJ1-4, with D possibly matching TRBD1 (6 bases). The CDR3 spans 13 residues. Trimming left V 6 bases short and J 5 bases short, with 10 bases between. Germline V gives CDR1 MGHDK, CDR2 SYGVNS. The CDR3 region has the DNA TGTGCCAGCAGACAGGGCACAAATGAAAAACTGTTTTTT. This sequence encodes CASRQGTNEKLFF. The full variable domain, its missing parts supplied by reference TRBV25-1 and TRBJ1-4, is EADIYQTPRYLVIGTGKKITLECSQTMGHDKMYWYQQDPGMELHLIHYSYGVNSTEKGDLSSESTVSRIRTEHFPLTLESARPSHTSQYLCASRQGTNEKLFFGSGTQLSVL.

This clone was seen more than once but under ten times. CDR3 in amino acids: CASSLTFGVEAFF. The CDR3 DNA follows: TGTGCCAGCAGCTTAACGTTCGGGGTTGAAGCTTTCTTT. This sequence joins TRBV7-3 and TRBJ1-1; no firm D call. Looked up from germline, CDR1 is SGHTA and CDR2 is FQGTGA. The CDR3 covers 13 residues. V shed 0 bases and J shed 7 bases, with 9 bases lying between them.

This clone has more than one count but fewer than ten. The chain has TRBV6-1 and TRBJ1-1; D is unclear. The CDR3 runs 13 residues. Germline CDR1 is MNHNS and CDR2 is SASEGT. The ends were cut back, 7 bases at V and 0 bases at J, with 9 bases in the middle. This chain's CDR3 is CASKPSMNTEAFF. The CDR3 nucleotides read TGTGCCAGCAAGCCGTCCATGAACACTGAAGCTTTCTTT.

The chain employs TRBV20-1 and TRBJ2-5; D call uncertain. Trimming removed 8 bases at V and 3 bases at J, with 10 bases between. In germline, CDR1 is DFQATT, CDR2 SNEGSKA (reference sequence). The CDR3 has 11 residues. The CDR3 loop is CSSEQEETQYF. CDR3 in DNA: TGCAGTAGTGAACAAGAAGAGACCCAGTACTTC.

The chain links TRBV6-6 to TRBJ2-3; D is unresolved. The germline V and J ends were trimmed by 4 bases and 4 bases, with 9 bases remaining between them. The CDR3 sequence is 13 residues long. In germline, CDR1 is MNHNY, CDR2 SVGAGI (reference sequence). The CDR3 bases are TGTGCCAGCAGTTTCGAAGCCCCAGATACGCAGTATTTT. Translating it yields CASSFEAPDTQYF.

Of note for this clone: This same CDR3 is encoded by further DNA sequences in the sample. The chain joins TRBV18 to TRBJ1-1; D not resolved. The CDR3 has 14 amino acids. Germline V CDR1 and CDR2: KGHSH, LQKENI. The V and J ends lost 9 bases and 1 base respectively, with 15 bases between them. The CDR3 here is CASLPPKPNTEAFF. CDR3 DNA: TGTGCCAGTCTCCCCCCCAAGCCGAACACTGAAGCTTTCTTT.

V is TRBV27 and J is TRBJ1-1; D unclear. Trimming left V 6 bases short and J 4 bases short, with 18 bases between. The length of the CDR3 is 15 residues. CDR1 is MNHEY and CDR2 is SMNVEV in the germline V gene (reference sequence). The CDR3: CASSPSSRVSTEAFF. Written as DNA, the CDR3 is TGTGCCAGCAGCCCGTCTTCGAGGGTGTCCACTGAAGCTTTCTTT.

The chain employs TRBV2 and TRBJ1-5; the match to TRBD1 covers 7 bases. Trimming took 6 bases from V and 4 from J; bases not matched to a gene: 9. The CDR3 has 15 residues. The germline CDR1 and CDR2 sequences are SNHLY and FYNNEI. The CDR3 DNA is TGTGCCAGCAGATTACAGGGGATGGGGAATCAGCCCCAGCATTTT. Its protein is CASRLQGMGNQPQHF.